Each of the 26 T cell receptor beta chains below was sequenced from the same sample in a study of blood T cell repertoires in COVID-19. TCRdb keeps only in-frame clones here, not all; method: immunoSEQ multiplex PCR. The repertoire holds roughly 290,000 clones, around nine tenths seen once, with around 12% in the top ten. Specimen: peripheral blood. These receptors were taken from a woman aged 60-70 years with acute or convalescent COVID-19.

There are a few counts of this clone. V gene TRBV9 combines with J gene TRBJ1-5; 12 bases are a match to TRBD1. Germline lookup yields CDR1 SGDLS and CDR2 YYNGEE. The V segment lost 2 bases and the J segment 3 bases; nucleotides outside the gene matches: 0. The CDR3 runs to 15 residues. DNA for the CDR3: TGTGCCAGCAGCGTGGGACAGGGGGCCAATCAGCCCCAGCATTTT. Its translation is CASSVGQGANQPQHF.

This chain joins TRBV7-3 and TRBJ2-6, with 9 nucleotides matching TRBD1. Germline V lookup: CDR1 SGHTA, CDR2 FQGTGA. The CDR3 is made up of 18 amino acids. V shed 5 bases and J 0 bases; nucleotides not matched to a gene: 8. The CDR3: CASSTKTGGGSGANVLTF. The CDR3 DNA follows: TGTGCCAGCAGCACCAAAACAGGGGGCGGCTCTGGGGCCAACGTCCTGACTTTC.

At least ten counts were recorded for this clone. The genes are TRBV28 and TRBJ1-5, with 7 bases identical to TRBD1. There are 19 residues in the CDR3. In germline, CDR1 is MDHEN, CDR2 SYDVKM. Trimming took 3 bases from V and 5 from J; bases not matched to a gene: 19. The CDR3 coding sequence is TGTGCCAGCAGTTTCACCGGGACAGATGAGTTAGGGGACTATCAGCCCCAGCATTTT. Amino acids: CASSFTGTDELGDYQPQHF.

The CDR3 bases are TGCGCCAGCAGCTTGAGTGGCCTAGCGGGAGGGGATACGCAGTATTTT. It yields the protein CASSLSGLAGGDTQYF. This chain joins TRBV5-1 and TRBJ2-3, with 12 bases lining up with TRBD2. This CDR3 is 16 amino acids long. The J segment lost 6 bases and the V segment lost 1 base, leaving 6 bases of the junction unmatched. Germline V gene lookup returns CDR1 SGHRS and CDR2 YFSETQ.

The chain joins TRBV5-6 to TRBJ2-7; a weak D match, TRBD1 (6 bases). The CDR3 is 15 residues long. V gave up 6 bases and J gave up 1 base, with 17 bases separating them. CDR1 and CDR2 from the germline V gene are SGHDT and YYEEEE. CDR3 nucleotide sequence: TGTGCCAGCATCCGAGGGGGTTTTTCTTCCTACGAGCAGTACTTC. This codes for CASIRGGFSSYEQYF.

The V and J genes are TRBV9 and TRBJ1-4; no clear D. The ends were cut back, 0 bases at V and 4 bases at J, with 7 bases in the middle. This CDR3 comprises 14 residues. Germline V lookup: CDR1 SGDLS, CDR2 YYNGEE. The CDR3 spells CASSVGQYNEKLFF. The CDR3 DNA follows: TGTGCCAGCAGCGTAGGGCAGTATAATGAAAAACTGTTTTTT.

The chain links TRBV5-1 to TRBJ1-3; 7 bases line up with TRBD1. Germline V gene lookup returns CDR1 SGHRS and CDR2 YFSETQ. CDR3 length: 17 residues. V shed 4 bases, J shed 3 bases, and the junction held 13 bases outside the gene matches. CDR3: CASSKSLRGRGGNTIYF. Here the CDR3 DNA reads TGCGCCAGCAGCAAGTCCCTTAGGGGGCGCGGTGGAAACACCATATATTTT. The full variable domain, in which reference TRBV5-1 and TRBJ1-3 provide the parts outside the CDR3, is KAGVTQTPRYLIKTRGQQVTLSCSPISGHRSVSWYQQTPGQGLQFLFEYFSETQRNKGNFPGRFSGRQFSNSRSEMNVSTLELGDSALYLCASSKSLRGRGGNTIYFGEGSWLTVV.

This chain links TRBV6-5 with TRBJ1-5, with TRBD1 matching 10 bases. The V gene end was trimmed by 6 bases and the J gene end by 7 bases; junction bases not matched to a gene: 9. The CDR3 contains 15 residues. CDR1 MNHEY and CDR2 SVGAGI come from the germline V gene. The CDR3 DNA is TGTGCCAGCAGAAGCCGGGACAGGGGTGTACAGCCCCAGCATTTT. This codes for CASRSRDRGVQPQHF.

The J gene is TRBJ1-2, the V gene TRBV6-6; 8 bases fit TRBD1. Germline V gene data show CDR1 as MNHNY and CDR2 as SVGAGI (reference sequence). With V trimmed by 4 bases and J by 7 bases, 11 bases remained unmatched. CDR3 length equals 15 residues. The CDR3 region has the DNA TGTGCCAGCAGTTCTCAGACAGGGGCGCTTATTGGCTACACCTTC. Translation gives CASSSQTGALIGYTF.

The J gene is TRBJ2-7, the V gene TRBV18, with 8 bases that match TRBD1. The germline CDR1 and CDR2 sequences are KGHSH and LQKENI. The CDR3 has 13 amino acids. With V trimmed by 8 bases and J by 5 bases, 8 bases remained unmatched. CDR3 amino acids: CASAGQGQNEQYF. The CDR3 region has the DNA TGTGCCAGCGCCGGACAGGGTCAGAACGAGCAGTACTTC.

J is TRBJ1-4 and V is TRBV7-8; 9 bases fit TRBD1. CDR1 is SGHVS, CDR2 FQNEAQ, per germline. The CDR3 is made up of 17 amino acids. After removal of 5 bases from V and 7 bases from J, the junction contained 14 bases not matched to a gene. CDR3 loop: CASSPHRTGAVFEKLFF. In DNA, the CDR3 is TGTGCCAGCAGCCCGCATCGGACAGGGGCGGTTTTTGAAAAACTGTTTTTT.

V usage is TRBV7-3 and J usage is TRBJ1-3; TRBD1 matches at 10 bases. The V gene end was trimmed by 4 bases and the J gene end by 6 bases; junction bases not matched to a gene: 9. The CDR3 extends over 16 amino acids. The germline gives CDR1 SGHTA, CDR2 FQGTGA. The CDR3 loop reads CASSSPRTGGINTIYF. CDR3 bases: TGTGCCAGCAGCTCGCCTAGGACAGGGGGTATAAACACCATATATTTT.

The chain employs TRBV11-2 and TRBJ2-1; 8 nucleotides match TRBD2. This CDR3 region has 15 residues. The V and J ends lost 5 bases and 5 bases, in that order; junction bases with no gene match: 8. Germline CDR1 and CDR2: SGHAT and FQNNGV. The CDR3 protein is CASSPSGGGHNEQFF. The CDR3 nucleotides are TGTGCCAGCAGCCCCTCGGGCGGGGGGCACAATGAGCAGTTCTTC.

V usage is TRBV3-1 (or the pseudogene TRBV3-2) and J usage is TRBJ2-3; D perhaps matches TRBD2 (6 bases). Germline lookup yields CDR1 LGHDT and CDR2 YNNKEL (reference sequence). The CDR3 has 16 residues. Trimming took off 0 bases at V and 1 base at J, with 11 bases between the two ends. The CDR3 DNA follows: TGTGCCAGCAGCCAAGATCTCGGGGGTCGCACAGATACGCAGTATTTT. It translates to CASSQDLGGRTDTQYF.

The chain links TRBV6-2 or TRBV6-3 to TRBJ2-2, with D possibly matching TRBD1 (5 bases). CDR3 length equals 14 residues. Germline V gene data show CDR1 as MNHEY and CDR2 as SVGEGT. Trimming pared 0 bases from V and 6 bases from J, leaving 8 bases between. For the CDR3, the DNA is TGTGCCAGCAGTTACTCGCCCAGGGCCGGGGAGCTGTTTTTT. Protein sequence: CASSYSPRAGELFF.

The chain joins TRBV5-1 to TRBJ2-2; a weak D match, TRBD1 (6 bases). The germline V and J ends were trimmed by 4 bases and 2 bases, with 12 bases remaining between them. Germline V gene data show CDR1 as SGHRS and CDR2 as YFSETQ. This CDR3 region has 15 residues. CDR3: CASSAGQRNTGELFF. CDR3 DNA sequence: TGCGCCAGCAGCGCAGGACAGCGCAACACCGGGGAGCTGTTTTTT.

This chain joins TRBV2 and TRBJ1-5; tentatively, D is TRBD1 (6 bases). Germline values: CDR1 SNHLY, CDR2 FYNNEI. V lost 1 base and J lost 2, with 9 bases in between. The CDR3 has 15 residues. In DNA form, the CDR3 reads TGTGCCAGCAGTGAAGGACAGGCAGGCAATCAGCCCCAGCATTTT. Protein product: CASSEGQAGNQPQHF.

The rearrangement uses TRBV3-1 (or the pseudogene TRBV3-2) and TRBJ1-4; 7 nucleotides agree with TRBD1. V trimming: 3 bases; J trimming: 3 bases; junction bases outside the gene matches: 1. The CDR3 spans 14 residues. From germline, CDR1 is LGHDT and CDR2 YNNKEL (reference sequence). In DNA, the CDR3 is TGTGCCAGCAGCCAGACAGGGTCTAATGAAAAACTGTTTTTT. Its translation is CASSQTGSNEKLFF.

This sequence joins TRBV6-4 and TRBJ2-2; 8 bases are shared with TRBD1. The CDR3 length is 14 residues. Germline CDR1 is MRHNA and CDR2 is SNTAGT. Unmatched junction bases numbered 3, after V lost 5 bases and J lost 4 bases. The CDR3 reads CASSTDRVTGELFF. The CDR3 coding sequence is TGTGCCAGCAGTACGGACAGGGTCACCGGGGAGCTGTTTTTT.

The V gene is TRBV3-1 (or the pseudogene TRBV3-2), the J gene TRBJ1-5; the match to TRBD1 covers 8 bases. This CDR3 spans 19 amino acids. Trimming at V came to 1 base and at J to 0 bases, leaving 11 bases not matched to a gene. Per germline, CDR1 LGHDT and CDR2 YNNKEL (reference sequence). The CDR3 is CASSQGGLQGVYSNQPQHF. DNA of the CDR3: TGTGCCAGCAGCCAAGGTGGGCTACAGGGGGTTTATAGCAATCAGCCCCAGCATTTT.

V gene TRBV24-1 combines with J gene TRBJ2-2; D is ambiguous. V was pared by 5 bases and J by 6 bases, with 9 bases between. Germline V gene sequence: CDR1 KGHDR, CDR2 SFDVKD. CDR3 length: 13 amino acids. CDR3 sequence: CATSATTAGELFF. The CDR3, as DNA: TGTGCCACCAGTGCCACCACGGCCGGGGAGCTGTTTTTT.

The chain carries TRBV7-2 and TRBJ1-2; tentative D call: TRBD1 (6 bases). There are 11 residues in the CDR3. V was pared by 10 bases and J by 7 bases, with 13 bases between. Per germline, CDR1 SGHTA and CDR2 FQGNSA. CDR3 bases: TGTGCCATCCTAAGGGGGGGTGGCTACACCTTC. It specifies CAILRGGGYTF.

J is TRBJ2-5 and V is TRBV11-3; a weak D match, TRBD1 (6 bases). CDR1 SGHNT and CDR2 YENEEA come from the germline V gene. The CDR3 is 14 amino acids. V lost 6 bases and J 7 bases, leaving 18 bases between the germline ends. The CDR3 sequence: CASSQPGETGTQYF. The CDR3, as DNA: TGTGCCAGCAGTCAACCAGGGGAAACGGGGACCCAGTACTTC. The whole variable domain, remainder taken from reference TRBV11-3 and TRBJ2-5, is EAGVVQSPRYKIIEKKQPVAFWCNPISGHNTLYWYLQNLGQGPELLIRYENEEAVDDSQLPKDRFSAERLKGVDSTLKIQPAELGDSAVYLCASSQPGETGTQYFGPGTRLLVL.

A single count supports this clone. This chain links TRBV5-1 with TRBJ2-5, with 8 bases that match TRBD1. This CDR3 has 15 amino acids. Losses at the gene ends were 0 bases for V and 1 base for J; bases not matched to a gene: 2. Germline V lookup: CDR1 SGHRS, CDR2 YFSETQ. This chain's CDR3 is CASSLGGQAQETQYF. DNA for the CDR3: TGCGCCAGCAGCTTGGGGGGACAGGCCCAAGAGACCCAGTACTTC. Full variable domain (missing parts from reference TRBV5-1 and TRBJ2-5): KAGVTQTPRYLIKTRGQQVTLSCSPISGHRSVSWYQQTPGQGLQFLFEYFSETQRNKGNFPGRFSGRQFSNSRSEMNVSTLELGDSALYLCASSLGGQAQETQYFGPGTRLLVL.

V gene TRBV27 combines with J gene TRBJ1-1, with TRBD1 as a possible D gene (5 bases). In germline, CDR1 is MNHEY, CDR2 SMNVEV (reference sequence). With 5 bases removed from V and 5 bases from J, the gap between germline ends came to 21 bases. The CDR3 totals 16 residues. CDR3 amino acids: CASSRLGGRGTTEAFF. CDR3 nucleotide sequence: TGTGCCAGCAGTCGCCTCGGGGGGAGGGGAACAACTGAAGCTTTCTTT.

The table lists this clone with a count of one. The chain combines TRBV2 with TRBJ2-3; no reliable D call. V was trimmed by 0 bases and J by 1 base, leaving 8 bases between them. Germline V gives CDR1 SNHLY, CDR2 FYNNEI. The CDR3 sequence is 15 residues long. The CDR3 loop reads CASSEAPTGTDTQYF. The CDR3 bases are TGTGCCAGCAGTGAAGCCCCCACGGGCACAGATACGCAGTATTTT.